The T cell receptor (beta chain) under discussion was sequenced for a study of cytomegalovirus exposure and HLA in healthy donors. On the study more broadly: Genotyping showed about 80% of a few hundred donors falling in the Caucasian-associated ancestry cluster.

Each donor's status was that of a healthy bone marrow donor. On this clone itself: What it recognizes is unknown.

Germline V gene sequence: CDR1 SGHRS, CDR2 YFSETQ. The CDR3 consists of 15 residues. The study's findings and limits: In vitro, three CMV-associated chains proved specific for CMV antigens. A later analysis linked a missense DCLRE1C variant to TCR beta V- and J-gene trimming.

The PCR was carried out with 60 Vbeta primers and 13 Jbeta primers. Clones were sequenced by immunoSEQ multiplex PCR, and TCRdb holds only the in-frame ones, with some missing. In total, the table holds around 150,000 clones. The chain links TRBV5-1 to TRBJ1-5; 7 positions match TRBD1. Material for sequencing was PBMCs. The origin of this receptor is a woman aged 55-69 years in good health and CMV-seronegative. CDR3 nucleotides: TGCGCGTCGGCCTCAGGCCCAGGGGGGAATCAGCCCCAGCATTTT. Its protein product is CASASGPGGNQPQHF.